This T cell receptor beta chain was sequenced in a study of human T cells and chemical hapten exposure. About this clonotype: One end of the junction does not line up with germline, which may come from a read error.

TCRdb redid the calling of the RACE reads with MiXCR, one entry per CDR3 protein. Altogether 200,000 to 300,000 distinct CDR3 sequences are present, approximately 8.6% being singletons, with the ten largest covering 2% to 2.5%. Germline V gene data show CDR1 as SSHAT and CDR2 as FNYEAQ (reference sequence). There are 13 residues in the CDR3. Time point here: pre-sensitization, week 0. Treatment defined: therapeutic diphenylcyclopropenone sensitization with weekly scalp DPC. Samples of blood were obtained prior to the application of each patch test. The receptor comes from a woman between 35 and 50 years old with alopecia areata. Some clones in this sample may be carry-over from other donors' samples. The sequences come from whole blood, collected in connection with sensitization to the hapten diphenylcyclopropenone (DPC). The chain uses TRBV7-7 and TRBJ2-1; D is tentatively TRBD1 or TRBD2 (5 bases each). The chain's CDR3 is CASSLGPTNEQFF. The CDR3 nucleotides are TGTGCTAGCAGCTTGGGACCTACCAATGAGCAGTTCTTC.